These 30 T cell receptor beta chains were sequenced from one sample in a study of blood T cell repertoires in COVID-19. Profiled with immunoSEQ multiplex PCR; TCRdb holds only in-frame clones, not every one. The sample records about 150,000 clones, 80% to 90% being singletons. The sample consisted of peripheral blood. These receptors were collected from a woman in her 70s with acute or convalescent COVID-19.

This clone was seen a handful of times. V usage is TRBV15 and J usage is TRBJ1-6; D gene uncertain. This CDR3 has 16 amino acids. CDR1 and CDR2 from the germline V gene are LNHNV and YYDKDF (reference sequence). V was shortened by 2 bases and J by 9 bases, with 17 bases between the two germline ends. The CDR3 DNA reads TGTGCCACCAGCAGAAGAGACGCGGGGAAGGGTTCACCCCTCCACTTT. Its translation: CATSRRDAGKGSPLHF.

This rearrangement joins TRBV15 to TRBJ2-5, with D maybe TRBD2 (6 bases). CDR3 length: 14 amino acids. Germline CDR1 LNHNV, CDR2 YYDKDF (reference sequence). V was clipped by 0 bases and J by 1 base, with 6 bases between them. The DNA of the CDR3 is TGTGCCACCAGCAGAGATAGCGGCCAAGAGACCCAGTACTTC. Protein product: CATSRDSGQETQYF.

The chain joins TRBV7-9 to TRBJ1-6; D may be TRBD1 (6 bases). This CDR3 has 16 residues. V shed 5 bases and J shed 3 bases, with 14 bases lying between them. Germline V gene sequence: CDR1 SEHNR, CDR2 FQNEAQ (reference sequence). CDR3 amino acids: CASSPDSTGYNSPLHF. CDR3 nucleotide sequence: TGTGCCAGCAGCCCCGATTCGACAGGCTATAATTCACCCCTCCACTTT.

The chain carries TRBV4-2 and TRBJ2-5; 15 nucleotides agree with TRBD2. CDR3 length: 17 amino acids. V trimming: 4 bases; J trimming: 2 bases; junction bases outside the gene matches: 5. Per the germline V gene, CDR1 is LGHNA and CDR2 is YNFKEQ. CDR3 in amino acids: CASSLGTSGRLQETQYF. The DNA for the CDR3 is TGTGCCAGCAGCCTGGGGACTAGCGGGAGGTTACAAGAGACCCAGTACTTC.

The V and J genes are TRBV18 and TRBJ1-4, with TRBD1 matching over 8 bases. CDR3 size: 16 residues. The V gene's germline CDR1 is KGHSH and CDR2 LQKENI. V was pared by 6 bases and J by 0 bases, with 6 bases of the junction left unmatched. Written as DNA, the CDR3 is TGTGCCAGCTCTCCGGGACAGGCAGCAACTAATGAAAAACTGTTTTTT. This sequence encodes CASSPGQAATNEKLFF.

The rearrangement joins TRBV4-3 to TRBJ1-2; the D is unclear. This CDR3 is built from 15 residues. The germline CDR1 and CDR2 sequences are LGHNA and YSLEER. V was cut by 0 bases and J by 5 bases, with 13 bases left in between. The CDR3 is CASSQESRGRYGYTF. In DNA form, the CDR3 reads TGCGCCAGCAGCCAAGAGTCCCGAGGCCGTTATGGCTACACCTTC.

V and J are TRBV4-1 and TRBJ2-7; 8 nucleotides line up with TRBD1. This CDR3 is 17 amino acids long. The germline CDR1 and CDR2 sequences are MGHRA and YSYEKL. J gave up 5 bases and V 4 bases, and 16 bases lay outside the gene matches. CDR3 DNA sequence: TGCGCCAGCAGCCCGGGACTGCCTGGGACAGGTCTAGACGAGCAGTACTTC. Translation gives CASSPGLPGTGLDEQYF.

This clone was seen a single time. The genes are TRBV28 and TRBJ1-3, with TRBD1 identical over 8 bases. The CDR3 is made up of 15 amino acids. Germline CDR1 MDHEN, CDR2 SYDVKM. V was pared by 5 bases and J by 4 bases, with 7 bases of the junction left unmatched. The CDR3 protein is CASSSMDRDGNTIYF. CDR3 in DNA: TGTGCCAGCAGTAGTATGGACAGGGACGGAAACACCATATATTTT.

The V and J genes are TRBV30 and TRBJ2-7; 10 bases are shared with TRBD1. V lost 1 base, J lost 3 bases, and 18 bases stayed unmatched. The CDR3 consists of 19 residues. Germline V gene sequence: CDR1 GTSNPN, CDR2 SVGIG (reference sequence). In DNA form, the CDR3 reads TGTGCCTGGAGTGGTAGGACAGGGGGGCTCTCTCCTAATAACTACGAGCAGTACTTC. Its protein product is CAWSGRTGGLSPNNYEQYF.

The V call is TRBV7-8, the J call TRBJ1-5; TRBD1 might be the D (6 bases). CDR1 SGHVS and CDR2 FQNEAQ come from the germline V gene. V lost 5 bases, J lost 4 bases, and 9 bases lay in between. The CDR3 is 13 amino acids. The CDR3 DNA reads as TGTGCCAGCAGCCCTCAGGGGAATCAGCCCCAGCATTTT. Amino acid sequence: CASSPQGNQPQHF.

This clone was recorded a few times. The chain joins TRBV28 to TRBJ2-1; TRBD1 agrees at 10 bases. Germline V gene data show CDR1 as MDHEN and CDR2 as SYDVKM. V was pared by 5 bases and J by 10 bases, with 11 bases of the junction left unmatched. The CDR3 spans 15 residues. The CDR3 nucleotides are TGTGCCAGCAGTGTCCCGGGACAGGGGAGTAGGGAGCAGTTCTTC. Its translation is CASSVPGQGSREQFF.

Here the CDR3 reads CASSLPIRSGTGELFF. DNA of the CDR3: TGTGCCAGCAGCTTACCTATAAGATCAGGCACCGGGGAGCTGTTTTTT. This chain joins TRBV7-8 and TRBJ2-2, with D unclear. The CDR3 has 16 residues. Trimming stripped 2 bases from V and 4 bases from J, with 14 bases between. Looked up from germline, CDR1 is SGHVS and CDR2 is FQNEAQ.

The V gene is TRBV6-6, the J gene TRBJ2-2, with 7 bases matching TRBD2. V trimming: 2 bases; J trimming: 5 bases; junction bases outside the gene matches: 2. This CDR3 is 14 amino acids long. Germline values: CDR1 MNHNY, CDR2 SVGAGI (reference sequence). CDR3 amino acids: CASSYLADTGELFF. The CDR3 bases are TGTGCCAGCAGTTACCTAGCGGATACCGGGGAGCTGTTTTTT.

CDR3 nucleotide sequence: TGTGCCAGCAGCTTGAGACAGGGATCCACTGAAGCTTTCTTT. It is translated as CASSLRQGSTEAFF. The rearrangement joins TRBV7-9 to TRBJ1-1, with 7 bases identical to TRBD1. CDR1 and CDR2 (germline): SEHNR, FQNEAQ (reference sequence). The CDR3 is 14 amino acids. J gave up 4 bases and V 3 bases, and 5 bases lay outside the gene matches.

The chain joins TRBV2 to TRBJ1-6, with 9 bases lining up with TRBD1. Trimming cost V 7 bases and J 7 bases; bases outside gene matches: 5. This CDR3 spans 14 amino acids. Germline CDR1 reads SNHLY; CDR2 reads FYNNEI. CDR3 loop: CASIGQGPNSPLHF. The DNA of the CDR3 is TGTGCCAGCATAGGACAGGGGCCCAATTCACCCCTCCACTTT.

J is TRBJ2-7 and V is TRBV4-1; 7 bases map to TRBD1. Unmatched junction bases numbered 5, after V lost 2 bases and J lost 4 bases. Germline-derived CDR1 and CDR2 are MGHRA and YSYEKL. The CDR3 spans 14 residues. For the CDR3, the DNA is TGCGCCAGCAGCCAAACAGGGGTCGGGTACGAGCAGTACTTC. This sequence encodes CASSQTGVGYEQYF.

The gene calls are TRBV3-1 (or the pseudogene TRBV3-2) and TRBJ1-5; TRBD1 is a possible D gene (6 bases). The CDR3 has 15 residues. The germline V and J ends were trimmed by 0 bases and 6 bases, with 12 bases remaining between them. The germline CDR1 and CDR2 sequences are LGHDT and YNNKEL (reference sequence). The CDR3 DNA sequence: TGTGCCAGCAGCCAAGATGGGGGGGCCGGTCAGCCCCAGCATTTT. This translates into CASSQDGGAGQPQHF.

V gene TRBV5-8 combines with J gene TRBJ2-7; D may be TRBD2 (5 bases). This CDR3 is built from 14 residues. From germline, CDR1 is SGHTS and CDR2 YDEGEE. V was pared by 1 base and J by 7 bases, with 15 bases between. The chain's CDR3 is CASSLSASRDEQYF. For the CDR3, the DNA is TGTGCCAGCAGCTTGTCTGCCTCCCGGGATGAGCAGTACTTC.

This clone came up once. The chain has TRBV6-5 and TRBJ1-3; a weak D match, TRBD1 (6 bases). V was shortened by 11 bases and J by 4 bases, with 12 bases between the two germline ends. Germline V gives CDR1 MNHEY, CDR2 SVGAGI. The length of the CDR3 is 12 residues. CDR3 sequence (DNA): TGTGCCGCTACAGGGTCCGGAAACACCATATATTTT. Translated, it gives CAATGSGNTIYF.

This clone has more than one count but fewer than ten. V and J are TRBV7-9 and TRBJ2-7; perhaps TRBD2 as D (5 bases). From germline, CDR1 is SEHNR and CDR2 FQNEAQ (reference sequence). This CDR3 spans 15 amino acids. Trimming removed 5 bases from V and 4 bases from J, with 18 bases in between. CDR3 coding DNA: TGTGCCAGCAGCCCAAAGCGGAGACTCGGATACGAGCAGTACTTC. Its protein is CASSPKRRLGYEQYF.

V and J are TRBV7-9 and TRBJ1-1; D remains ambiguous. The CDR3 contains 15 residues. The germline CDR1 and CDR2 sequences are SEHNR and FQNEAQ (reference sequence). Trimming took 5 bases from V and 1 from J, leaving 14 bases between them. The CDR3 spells CASSAGLIENTEAFF. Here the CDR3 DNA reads TGTGCCAGCAGCGCAGGACTTATAGAGAACACTGAAGCTTTCTTT.

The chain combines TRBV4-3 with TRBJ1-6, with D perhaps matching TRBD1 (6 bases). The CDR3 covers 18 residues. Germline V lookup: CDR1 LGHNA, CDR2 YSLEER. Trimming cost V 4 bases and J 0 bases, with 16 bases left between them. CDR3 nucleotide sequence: TGCGCCAGCAGCCTGGGACCAGGGGCCGGCTCCTATAATTCACCCCTCCACTTT. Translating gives CASSLGPGAGSYNSPLHF.

CDR3 in DNA: TGTGCCAGCAGCTCAGGGGGAATAGGTCAGCCCCAGCATTTT. Protein sequence: CASSSGGIGQPQHF. This chain links TRBV5-6 with TRBJ1-5; the match to TRBD1 covers 7 bases. V dropped 3 bases and J dropped 6; count of bases not matched to a gene: 6. The length of the CDR3 is 14 residues. Germline assignment: CDR1 SGHDT and CDR2 YYEEEE.

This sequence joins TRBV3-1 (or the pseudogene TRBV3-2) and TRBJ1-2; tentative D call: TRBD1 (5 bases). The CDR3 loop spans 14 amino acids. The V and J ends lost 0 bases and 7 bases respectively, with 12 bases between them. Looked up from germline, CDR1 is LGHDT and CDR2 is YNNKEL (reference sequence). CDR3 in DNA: TGTGCCAGCAGCCAAGATCTCAGGGTACTTGGCTACACCTTC. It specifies CASSQDLRVLGYTF.

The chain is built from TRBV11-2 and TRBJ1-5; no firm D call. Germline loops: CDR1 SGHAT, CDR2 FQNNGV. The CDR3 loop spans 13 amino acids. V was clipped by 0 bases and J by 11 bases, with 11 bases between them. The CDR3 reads CASSLDRVSSQHF. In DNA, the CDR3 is TGTGCCAGCAGCTTAGATCGGGTCTCGTCCCAGCATTTT.

Written as DNA, the CDR3 is TGTGCCAGCAGCGAACAGGGATACGAGCAGTACTTC. Its translation is CASSEQGYEQYF. The J gene is TRBJ2-7, the V gene TRBV2, with D perhaps TRBD1 (6 bases). Germline V gene data show CDR1 as SNHLY and CDR2 as FYNNEI. Trimming pared 6 bases from V and 4 bases from J, leaving 10 bases between. CDR3 size: 12 residues.

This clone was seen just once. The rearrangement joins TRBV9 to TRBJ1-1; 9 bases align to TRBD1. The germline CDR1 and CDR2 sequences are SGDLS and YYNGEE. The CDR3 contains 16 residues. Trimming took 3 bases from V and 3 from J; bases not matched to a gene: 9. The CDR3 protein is CASSAGGTGRDTEAFF. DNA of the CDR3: TGTGCCAGCAGCGCCGGAGGGACAGGGAGGGACACTGAAGCTTTCTTT.

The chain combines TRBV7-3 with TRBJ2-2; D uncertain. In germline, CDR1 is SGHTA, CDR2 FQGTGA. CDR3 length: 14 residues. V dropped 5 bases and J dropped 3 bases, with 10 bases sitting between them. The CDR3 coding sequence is TGTGCCAGCAGCCCCTCCCGGGACACCGGGGAGCTGTTTTTT. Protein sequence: CASSPSRDTGELFF. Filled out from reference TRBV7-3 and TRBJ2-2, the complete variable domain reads GAGVSQTPSNKVTEKGKYVELRCDPISGHTALYWYRQSLGQGPEFLIYFQGTGAADDSGLPNDRFFAVRPEGSVSTLKIQRTERGDSAVYLCASSPSRDTGELFFGEGSRLTVL.

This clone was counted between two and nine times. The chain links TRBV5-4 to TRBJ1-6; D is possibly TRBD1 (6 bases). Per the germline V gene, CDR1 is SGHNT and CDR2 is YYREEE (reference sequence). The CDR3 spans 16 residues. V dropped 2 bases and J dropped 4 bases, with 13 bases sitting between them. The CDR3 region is CASSFGQSDYNSPLHF. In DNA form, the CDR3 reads TGTGCCAGCAGCTTCGGACAGTCAGATTATAATTCACCCCTCCACTTT.

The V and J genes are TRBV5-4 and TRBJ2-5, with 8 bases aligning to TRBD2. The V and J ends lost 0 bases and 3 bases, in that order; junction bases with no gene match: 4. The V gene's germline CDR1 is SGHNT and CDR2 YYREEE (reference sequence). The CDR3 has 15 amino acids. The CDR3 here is CASSLGGLGEETQYF. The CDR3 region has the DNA TGTGCCAGCAGCTTGGGGGGACTAGGTGAAGAGACCCAGTACTTC.